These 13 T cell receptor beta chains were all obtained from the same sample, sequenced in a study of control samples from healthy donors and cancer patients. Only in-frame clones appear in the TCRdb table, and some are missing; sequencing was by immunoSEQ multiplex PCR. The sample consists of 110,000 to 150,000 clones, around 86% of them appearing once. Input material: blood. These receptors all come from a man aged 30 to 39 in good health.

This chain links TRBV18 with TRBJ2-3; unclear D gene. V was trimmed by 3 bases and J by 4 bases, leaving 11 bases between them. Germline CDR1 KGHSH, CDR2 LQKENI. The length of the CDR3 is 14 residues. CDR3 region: CASSPRALSDTQYF. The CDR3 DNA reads TGTGCCAGCTCACCTCGGGCTCTCTCAGATACGCAGTATTTT.

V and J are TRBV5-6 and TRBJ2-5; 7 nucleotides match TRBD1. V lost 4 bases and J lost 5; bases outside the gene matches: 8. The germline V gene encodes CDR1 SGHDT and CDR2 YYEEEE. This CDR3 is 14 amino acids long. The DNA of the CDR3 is TGTGCCAGCAGCAAGACAGGGCCGGGGGAGACCCAGTACTTC. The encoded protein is CASSKTGPGETQYF. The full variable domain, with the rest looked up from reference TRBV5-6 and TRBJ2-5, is DAGVTQSPTHLIKTRGQQVTLRCSPKSGHDTVSWYQQALGQGPQFIFQYYEEEERQRGNFPDRFSGHQFPNYSSELNVNALLLGDSALYLCASSKTGPGETQYFGPGTRLLVL.

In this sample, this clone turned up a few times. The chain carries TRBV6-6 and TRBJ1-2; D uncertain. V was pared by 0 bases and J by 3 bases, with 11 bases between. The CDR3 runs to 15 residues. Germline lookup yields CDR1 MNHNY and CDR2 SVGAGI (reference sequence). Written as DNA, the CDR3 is TGTGCCAGCAGTTACTCGCCATTCCCAGACTATGGCTACACCTTC. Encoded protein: CASSYSPFPDYGYTF.

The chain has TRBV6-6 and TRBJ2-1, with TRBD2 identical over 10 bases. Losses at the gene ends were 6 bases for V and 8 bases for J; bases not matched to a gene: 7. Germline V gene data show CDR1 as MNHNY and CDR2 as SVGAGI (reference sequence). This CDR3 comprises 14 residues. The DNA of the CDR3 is TGTGCCAGCAGGGGAAGCGGGAGGGACGATGAGCAGTTCTTC. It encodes CASRGSGRDDEQFF.

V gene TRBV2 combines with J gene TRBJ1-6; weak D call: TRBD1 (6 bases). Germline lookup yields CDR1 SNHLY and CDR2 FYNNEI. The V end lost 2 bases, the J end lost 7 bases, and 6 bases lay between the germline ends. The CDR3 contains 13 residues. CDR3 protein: CASSERGNSPLHF. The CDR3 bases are TGTGCCAGCAGTGAAAGGGGGAATTCACCCCTCCACTTT.

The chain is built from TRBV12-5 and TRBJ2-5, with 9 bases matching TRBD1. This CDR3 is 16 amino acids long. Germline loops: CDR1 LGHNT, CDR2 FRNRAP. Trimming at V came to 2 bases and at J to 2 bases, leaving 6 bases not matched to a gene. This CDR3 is CASGLSLTGGQETQYF. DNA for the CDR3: TGTGCTAGTGGTTTGAGCTTGACAGGGGGGCAAGAGACCCAGTACTTC.

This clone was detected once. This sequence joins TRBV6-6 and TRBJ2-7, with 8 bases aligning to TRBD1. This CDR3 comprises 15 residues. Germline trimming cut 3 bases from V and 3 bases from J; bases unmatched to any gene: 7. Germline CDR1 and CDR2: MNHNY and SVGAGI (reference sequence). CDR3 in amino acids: CASSYLQGAFYEQYF. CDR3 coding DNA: TGTGCCAGCAGTTATCTCCAGGGGGCCTTCTACGAGCAGTACTTC.

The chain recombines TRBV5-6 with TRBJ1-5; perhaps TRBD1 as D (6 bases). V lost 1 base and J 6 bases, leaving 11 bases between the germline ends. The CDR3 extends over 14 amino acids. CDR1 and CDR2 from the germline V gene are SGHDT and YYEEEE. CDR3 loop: CASSLQGQFQPQHF. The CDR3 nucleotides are TGTGCCAGCAGCTTGCAGGGGCAGTTTCAGCCCCAGCATTTT.

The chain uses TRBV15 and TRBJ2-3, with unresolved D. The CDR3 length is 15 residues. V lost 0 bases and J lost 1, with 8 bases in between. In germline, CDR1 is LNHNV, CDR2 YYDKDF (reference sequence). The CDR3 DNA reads TGTGCCACCAGCAGAGAGCGGATCGGCACAGATACGCAGTATTTT. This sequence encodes CATSRERIGTDTQYF.

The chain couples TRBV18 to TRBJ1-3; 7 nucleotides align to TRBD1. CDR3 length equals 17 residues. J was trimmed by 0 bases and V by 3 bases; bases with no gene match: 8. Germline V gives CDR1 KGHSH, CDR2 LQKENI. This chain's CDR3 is CASSPRQGGNSGNTIYF. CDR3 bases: TGTGCCAGCTCACCGAGACAGGGAGGGAACTCTGGAAACACCATATATTTT.

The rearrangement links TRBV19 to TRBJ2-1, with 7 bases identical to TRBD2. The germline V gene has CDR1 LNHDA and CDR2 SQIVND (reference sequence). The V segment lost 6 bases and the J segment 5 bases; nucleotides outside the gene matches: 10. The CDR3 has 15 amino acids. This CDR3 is CASSPTLGTNNEQFF. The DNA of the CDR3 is TGTGCCAGTAGCCCAACACTGGGGACTAACAATGAGCAGTTCTTC. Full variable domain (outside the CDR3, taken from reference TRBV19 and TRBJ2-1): DGGITQSPKYLFRKEGQNVTLSCEQNLNHDAMYWYRQDPGQGLRLIYYSQIVNDFQKGDIAEGYSVSREKKESFPLTVTSAQKNPTAFYLCASSPTLGTNNEQFFGPGTRLTVL.

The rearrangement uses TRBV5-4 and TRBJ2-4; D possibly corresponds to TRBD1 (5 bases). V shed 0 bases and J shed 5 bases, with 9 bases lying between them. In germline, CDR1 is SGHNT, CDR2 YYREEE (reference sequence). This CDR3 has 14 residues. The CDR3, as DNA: TGTGCCAGCAGCTTGGGACAGAACCAAAACATTCAGTACTTC. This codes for CASSLGQNQNIQYF.

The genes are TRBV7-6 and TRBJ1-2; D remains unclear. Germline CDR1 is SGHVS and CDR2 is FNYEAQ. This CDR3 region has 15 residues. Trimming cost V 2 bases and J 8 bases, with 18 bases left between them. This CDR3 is CASSLNTWSLRGYTF. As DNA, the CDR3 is TGTGCCAGCAGCTTAAATACGTGGAGTCTGAGAGGCTACACCTTC.